The present entry profiles one T cell receptor beta chain with its context. This entry belongs to a study of T cell changes during pregnancy in multiple sclerosis. Germline CDR1 is MGHRA and CDR2 is YSYEKL. CDR3 length equals 17 residues. After removal of 0 bases from V and 3 bases from J, the junction contained 5 bases not matched to a gene. Clones were sequenced by immunoSEQ multiplex PCR, and TCRdb holds only the in-frame ones, with some missing. The sample has 64,000 or so clones, about 96% seen once. The TCR comes from a female donor with multiple sclerosis, enrolled in a pregnancy study. The chain combines TRBV4-1 with TRBJ2-2; 9 bases map to TRBD1. The sequenced sample was CD8+ T cells from peripheral blood mononuclear cells, obtained after pregnancy. The CDR3 DNA follows: TGCGCCAGCAGCCAAGATTGGGACAGGGTATACACCGGGGAGCTGTTTTTT. Translating gives CASSQDWDRVYTGELFF.